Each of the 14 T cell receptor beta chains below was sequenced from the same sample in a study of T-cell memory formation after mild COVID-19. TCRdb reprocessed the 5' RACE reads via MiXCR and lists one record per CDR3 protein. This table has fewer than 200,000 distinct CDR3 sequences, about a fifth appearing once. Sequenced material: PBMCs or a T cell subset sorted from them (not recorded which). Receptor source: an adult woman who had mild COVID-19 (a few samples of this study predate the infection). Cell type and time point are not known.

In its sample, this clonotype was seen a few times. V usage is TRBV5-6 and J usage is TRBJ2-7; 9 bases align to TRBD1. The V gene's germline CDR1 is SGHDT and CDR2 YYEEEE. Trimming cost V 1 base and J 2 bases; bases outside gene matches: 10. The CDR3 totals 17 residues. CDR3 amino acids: CASSLNGPTGGTYEQYF. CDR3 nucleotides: TGTGCCAGCAGCTTGAACGGTCCGACAGGGGGTACCTACGAGCAGTACTTC.

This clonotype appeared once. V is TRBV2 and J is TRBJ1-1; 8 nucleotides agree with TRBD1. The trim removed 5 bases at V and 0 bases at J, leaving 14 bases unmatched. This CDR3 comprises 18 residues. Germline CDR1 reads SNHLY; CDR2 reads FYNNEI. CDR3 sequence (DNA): TGTGCCAGCAGTAAGGACAGGGCCAGCCCGAATATGAACACTGAAGCTTTCTTT. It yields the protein CASSKDRASPNMNTEAFF.

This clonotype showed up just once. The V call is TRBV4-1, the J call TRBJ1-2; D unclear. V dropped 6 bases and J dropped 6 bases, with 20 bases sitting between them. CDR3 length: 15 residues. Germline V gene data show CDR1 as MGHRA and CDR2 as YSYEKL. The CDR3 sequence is CASSLEDYLEDGYTF. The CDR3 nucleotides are TGCGCCAGCAGTCTCGAGGATTACCTTGAAGATGGCTACACCTTC.

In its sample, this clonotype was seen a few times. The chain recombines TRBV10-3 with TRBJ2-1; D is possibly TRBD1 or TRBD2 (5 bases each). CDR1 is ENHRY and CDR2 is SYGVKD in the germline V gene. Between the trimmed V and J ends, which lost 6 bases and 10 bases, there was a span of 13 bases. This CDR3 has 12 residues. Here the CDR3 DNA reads TGTGCCATCAGCCGGGACGGCCAAGAGCAGTTCTTC. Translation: CAISRDGQEQFF.

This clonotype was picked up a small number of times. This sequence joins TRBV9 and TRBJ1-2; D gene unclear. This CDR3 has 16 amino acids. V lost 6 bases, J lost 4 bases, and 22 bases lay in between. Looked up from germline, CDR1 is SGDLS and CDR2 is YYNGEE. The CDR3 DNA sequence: TGTGCCAGCACCAGGATGTGGTCCCCTGAGCGCTATGGCTACACCTTC. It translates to CASTRMWSPERYGYTF.

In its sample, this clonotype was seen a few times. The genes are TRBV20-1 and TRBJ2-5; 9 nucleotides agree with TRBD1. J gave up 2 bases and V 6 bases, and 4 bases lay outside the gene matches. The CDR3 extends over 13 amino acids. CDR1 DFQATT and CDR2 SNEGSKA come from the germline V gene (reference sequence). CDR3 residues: CSAYDRGQETQYF. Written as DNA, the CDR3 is TGCAGTGCGTACGACAGGGGGCAAGAGACCCAGTACTTC.

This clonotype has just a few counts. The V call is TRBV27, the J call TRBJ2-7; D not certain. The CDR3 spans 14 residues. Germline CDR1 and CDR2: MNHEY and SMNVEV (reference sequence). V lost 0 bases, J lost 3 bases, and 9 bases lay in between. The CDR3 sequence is CASSLSPLYYEQYF. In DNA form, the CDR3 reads TGTGCCAGCAGTTTATCGCCCCTCTACTACGAGCAGTACTTC.

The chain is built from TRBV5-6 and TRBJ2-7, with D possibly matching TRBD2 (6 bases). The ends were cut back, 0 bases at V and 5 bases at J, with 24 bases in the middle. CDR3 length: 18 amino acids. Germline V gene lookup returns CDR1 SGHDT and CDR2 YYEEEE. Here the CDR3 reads CASSLAPLFGGEDDEQYF. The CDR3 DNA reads TGTGCCAGCAGCTTGGCGCCTCTGTTCGGGGGTGAGGACGACGAGCAGTACTTC. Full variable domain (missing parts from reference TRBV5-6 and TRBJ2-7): DAGVTQSPTHLIKTRGQQVTLRCSPKSGHDTVSWYQQALGQGPQFIFQYYEEEERQRGNFPDRFSGHQFPNYSSELNVNALLLGDSALYLCASSLAPLFGGEDDEQYFGPGTRLTVT.

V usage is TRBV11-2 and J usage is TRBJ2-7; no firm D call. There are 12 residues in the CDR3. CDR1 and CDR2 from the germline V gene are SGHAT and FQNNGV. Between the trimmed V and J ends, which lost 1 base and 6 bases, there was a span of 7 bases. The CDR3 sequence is CASSLVWVEQYF. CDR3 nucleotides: TGTGCCAGCAGCTTAGTGTGGGTCGAGCAGTACTTC.

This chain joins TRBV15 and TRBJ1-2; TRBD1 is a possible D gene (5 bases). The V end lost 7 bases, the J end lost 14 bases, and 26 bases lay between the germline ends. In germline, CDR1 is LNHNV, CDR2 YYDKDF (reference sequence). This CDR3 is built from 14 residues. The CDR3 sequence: CATTSSWGSEERTF. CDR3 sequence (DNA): TGTGCCACCACCTCCTCGTGGGGCAGCGAGGAGAGAACCTTC.

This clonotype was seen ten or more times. Here the CDR3 DNA reads TGTGCCAGCTCACCACCAGGGGACCAGCCCCAGCATTTT. Its translation is CASSPPGDQPQHF. The rearrangement joins TRBV18 to TRBJ1-5; perhaps TRBD1 as D (5 bases). Trimming pared 0 bases from V and 7 bases from J, leaving 7 bases between. The CDR3 totals 13 residues. CDR1 KGHSH and CDR2 LQKENI come from the germline V gene.

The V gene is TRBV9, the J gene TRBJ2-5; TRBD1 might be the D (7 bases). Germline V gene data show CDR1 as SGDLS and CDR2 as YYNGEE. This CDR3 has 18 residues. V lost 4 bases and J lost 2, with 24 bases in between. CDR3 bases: TGTGCCAGCAGCCCTCAGTCAGGAGGGACAGTCTTACAAGAGACCCAGTACTTC. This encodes CASSPQSGGTVLQETQYF.

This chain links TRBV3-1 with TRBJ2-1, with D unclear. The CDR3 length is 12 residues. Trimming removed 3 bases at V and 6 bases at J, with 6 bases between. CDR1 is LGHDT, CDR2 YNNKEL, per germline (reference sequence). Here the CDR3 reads CASSHSFNEQFF. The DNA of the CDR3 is TGTGCCAGCAGCCATTCTTTCAATGAGCAGTTCTTC.

The CDR3 DNA sequence: TGTGCCAGCAGTAGCGGTGCTCAGAGTCCCTACGAGCAGTACTTC. This translates into CASSSGAQSPYEQYF. This chain uses TRBV6-5 with TRBJ2-7; possibly TRBD2 for D (5 bases). From germline, CDR1 is MNHEY and CDR2 SVGAGI. V was clipped by 5 bases and J by 2 bases, with 16 bases between them. CDR3 size: 15 residues.